This T cell receptor beta chain comes out of a study of tumor-infiltrating lymphocytes in primary liver carcinoma. About this clonotype itself: A read error may account for a junction end that differs from germline.

TCR beta cDNA came from approximately 0.55 ug total RNA, primed with a constant-region primer. A slightly modified ARM-PCR protocol with three nested multiplex PCR rounds produced these TCR beta libraries. In the first two PCR rounds, TRBV1-TRBV30 forward primers were paired with a C-beta reverse primer, and each round lasted about 9 cycles. MiXCR, run by TCRdb on the multiplex PCR reads, gives a single entry per CDR3 protein. The data contain around 190,000 distinct CDR3 sequences, 85% of them singletons. It was from approximately 20-30 mg of unsorted bulk tissue that RNA and DNA were co-extracted. Germline loops: CDR1 SGHAT, CDR2 FQDESV (reference sequence). CDR3 length equals 13 residues.

Input material: tumor tissue from primary liver carcinoma. This receptor was identified in a man in his forties or fifties with primary liver carcinoma and hepatitis B virus infection. This sequence joins TRBV11-1 and TRBJ2-1, with D possibly matching TRBD2 (6 bases). The CDR3: CASSAGRPNEQSF. DNA for the CDR3: TGTGCCAGCAGCGCGGGAAGGCCGAATGAGCAATCCTTC.